This T cell receptor (beta chain) originates from a study of blood T cell repertoires in COVID-19. Study background: Sites across the United States, Italy and Spain contributed samples from acute and convalescent COVID-19. PBMCs, B-cell-depleted T cells, or T cells provided the cDNA or gDNA that made up the material.

CDR1 and CDR2 from the germline V gene are LNHDA and SQIVND (reference sequence). This CDR3 contains 15 residues. The V end was cut by 7 bases, the J end by 5 bases, with 20 bases between. Methods used by the authors: Cell counts per sample came from amplifying reference gene primers. TCRdb's table, derived via immunoSEQ multiplex PCR, lists solely in-frame clones and lacks some. D and trimming come from the DNA, and the V and J calls and clone size come from that table. The table lists about 190,000 clones, 70% to 80% of them singletons. Material: peripheral blood. The receptor's source is a woman aged 45-60 years with acute or convalescent COVID-19. The chain joins TRBV19 to TRBJ1-2, with TRBD1 as a possible D gene (5 bases). The CDR3 coding sequence is TGTGCCAGTACCGGATCGGACCGTAAGGGGTATGGCTACACCTTC. The encoded protein is CASTGSDRKGYGYTF.